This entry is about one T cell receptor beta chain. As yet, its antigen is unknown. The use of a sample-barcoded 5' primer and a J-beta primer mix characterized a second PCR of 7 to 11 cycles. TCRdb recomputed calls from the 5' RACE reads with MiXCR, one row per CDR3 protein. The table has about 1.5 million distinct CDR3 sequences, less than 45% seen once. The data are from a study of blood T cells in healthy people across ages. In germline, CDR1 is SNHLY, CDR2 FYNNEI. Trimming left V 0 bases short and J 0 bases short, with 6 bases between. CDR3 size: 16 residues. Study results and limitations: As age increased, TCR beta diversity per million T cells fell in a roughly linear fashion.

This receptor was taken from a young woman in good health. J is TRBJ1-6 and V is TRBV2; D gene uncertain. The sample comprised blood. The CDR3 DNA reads TGTGCCAGCAGTGAAGCAGGGAGCTCCTATAATTCACCCCTCCACTTT. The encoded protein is CASSEAGSSYNSPLHF.